The clone carrying this T cell receptor (beta chain) has just a few counts. Described time point: patch test 3, about 24 weeks after DPC sensitization. Treatment: therapeutic diphenylcyclopropenone sensitization with weekly scalp DPC. Via MiXCR, TCRdb re-called the RACE reads, giving one row per CDR3 protein. The profile shows roughly 200,000 distinct CDR3 sequences, about 25% of them singletons. These data are taken from a study of human T cells and chemical hapten exposure. Overall study context: A mostly female patient group had alopecia areata, totalis or universalis.

Trimming shortened V by 6 bases and J by 4 bases, and 13 bases separated the two germline ends. This CDR3 is 13 amino acids long. Germline-derived CDR1 and CDR2 are MNHEY and SVGEGT. V and J are TRBV6-2 or TRBV6-3 and TRBJ2-7; D is possibly TRBD2 (6 bases). This receptor was taken from a woman aged 40 to 50 with alopecia areata. Some clones in this sample may be carry-over from other donors' samples. The source material was whole blood, sampled in connection with sensitization to the hapten diphenylcyclopropenone (DPC). CDR3 nucleotides: TGTGCCAGCAGCATAGCGGCTTTTTACGAGCAGTACTTC. Its protein is CASSIAAFYEQYF.